This T cell receptor (beta chain) was observed in a study of radiotherapy plus CTLA-4 blockade in lung cancer (dated by TCRdb to between 2017 and 2018). Notes on the research overall: Among enrolled patients, about 17% had an objective response and 25% to 35% reached disease control.

In this study, focal radiation therapy paired with CTLA-4 blockade (ipilimumab) was tested in patients who had chemo-refractory metastatic non-small-cell lung cancer. The CDR3 spans 11 residues, from the cysteine through the phenylalanine. Only the CDR3 portion is preserved as DNA: 33 bases, with reading frame beginning at the first base. V trim: 6 bases; J trim: 5 bases; unmatched bases: 1. Per the germline V gene (reference sequence), GTSNPN is the CDR1 and SVGIG is the CDR2. Results the study describes overall, beyond this receptor: After treatment with radiotherapy and ipilimumab, TCR clones that originated in tumors expanded in peripheral blood. Early dynamic changes in blood T cell clones, together with increased serum interferon-beta after radiation, were reported as the strongest predictors of response.

In the case of this clone: Its antigen remains unidentified. The record has no base qualities; no much larger clone is one base away.

Preparation of the library involved the immunoSEQ multiplex PCR assay. Here the immuneACCESS table is served through TCRdb, limited to in-frame sequences with V and J called. Missing clones are a known gap in these copies; in checked studies unresolved V genes cover under half, and the rest lacks a known reason. For this sample the table gives fewer than 90,000 clones, of which about four fifths were detected only once. 0.65% to 0.95% of the sample belongs to the ten largest clones. The rearranged segments are TRBV30 and TRBJ1-2, with TRBD1 matching 9 junction bases. The sequence derives from a human donor with non-small cell lung cancer who had stable disease on radiotherapy plus ipilimumab. The sequences come from peripheral blood, collected from a patient treated with radiotherapy plus ipilimumab. The CDR3 protein is CACGTGYGYTF. The base sequence is TGTGCCTGCGGGACAGGGTATGGCTACACCTTC.